The clone carrying this T cell receptor beta chain has more than one count but fewer than ten. The antigen is undetermined. These data are taken from a study of T cells after yellow fever vaccination. Whole-study results and caveats: Post-booster repertoires again held most primary-vaccination clones (approximately 96% CD4, roughly 88% CD8). Across the CD4 and CD8 compartments, a small share of clonotypes was present in both.

TCRdb reanalysed the 5' RACE reads using MiXCR and keeps one entry per CDR3 protein. This sample has just under 600,000 distinct CDR3 sequences; roughly 13% occur once, and the top ten carry over 12%. CDR1 is SGHRS, CDR2 YFSETQ, per germline. This CDR3 is built from 15 residues. Trimming shortened V by 0 bases and J by 1 base, and 10 bases separated the two germline ends. The sequenced sample was PBMCs, obtained on the day of the yellow fever booster vaccination. The sequence was collected from a man between 25 and 39 years old who received the YFV17D yellow fever vaccine. This chain links TRBV5-1 with TRBJ1-1; possibly TRBD1 for D (6 bases). CDR3 DNA sequence: TGCGCCAGCAGCTTGGGTAGGGGGGGGAACACTGAAGCTTTCTTT. Residues: CASSLGRGGNTEAFF.